Sequencing of this TCR beta chain was carried out in a study of T cells expressing NK-cell markers. Study background: HCMV seropositivity marked most of the eight sequenced donors; one was seronegative. Study results and limitations: The study found these clonotypes also leading the CD3+CD56-NKG2C+ fraction in a few donors. Evidence did not settle whether expanded NKG2C+ T cell clones targeted HCMV.

Concerning this clonotype: The target antigen is unknown.

Germline CDR1 reads MNHEY; CDR2 reads SMNVEV (reference sequence). The CDR3 runs to 13 residues. As the method of synthesis, 5'RACE template switching with UMIs yielded TCR beta cDNA. TCRdb derives one entry per CDR3 protein from the 5' RACE reads, leaving out DNA. This table holds 200,000 to 300,000 distinct CDR3 sequences. The TCR sequence derives from a man between 18 and 29 years old in good health. Material: blood T cells: a sorted CD56 or NKG2C T cell subset, CD4+ or CD8+ T cells, or bulk PBMC T cells (not recorded which). The chain carries TRBV27 and TRBJ2-4; the TRBD1 assignment by TCRdb is unverifiable without DNA. This CDR3 reads CASSIRVTNIQYF.